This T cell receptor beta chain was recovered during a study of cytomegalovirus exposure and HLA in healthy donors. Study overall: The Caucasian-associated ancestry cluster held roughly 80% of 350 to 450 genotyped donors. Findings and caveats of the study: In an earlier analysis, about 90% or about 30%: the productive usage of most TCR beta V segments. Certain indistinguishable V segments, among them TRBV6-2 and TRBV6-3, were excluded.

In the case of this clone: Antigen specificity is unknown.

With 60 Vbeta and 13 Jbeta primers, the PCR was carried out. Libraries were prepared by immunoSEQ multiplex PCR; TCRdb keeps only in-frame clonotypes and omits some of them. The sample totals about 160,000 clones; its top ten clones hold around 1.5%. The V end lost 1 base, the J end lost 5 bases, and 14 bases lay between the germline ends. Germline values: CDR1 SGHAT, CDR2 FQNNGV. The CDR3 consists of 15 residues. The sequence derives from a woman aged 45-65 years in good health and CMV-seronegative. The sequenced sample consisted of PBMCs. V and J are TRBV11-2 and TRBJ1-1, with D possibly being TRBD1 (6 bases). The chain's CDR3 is CASSLGTGWETEAFF. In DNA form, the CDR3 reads TGTGCCAGCAGCTTAGGAACAGGGTGGGAGACTGAAGCTTTCTTT. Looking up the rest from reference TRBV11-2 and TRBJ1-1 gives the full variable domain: EAGVAQSPRYKIIEKRQSVAFWCNPISGHATLYWYQQILGQGPKLLIQFQNNGVVDDSQLPKDRFSAERLKGVDSTLKIQPAKLEDSAVYLCASSLGTGWETEAFFGQGTRLTVV.